The 10 T cell receptor beta chains reported below all come from one sample, sequenced in a study of blood T cell repertoires in COVID-19. This table comes from immunoSEQ multiplex PCR, and its TCRdb copy is limited to in-frame clones, with some not included. This table holds under 130,000 clones, 70% to 90% found once. The sample was peripheral blood. The receptors shown here come from a human donor in a cohort sampled during active COVID-19.

This chain uses TRBV5-1 with TRBJ2-1; possibly TRBD2 for D (6 bases). Germline lookup yields CDR1 SGHRS and CDR2 YFSETQ. This CDR3 contains 15 residues. V was cut by 2 bases and J by 2 bases, with 11 bases left in between. CDR3 residues: CASSFMGGTYNEQFF. The CDR3 nucleotides read TGCGCCAGCAGCTTTATGGGGGGAACCTACAATGAGCAGTTCTTC.

V usage is TRBV6-4 and J usage is TRBJ1-1; 7 bases are shared with TRBD1. Germline V lookup: CDR1 MRHNA, CDR2 SNTAGT. The CDR3 covers 15 residues. V trimming: 4 bases; J trimming: 4 bases; junction bases outside the gene matches: 9. The CDR3 loop reads CASSVRPTGLTEAFF. CDR3 coding DNA: TGTGCCAGCAGTGTCAGACCGACAGGGCTCACTGAAGCTTTCTTT.

The chain employs TRBV6-1 and TRBJ1-2; possible D gene TRBD1, 6 bases. V gave up 3 bases and J gave up 11 bases, with 16 bases separating them. The CDR3 totals 13 residues. CDR1 is MNHNS, CDR2 SASEGT, per germline. CDR3 bases: TGTGCCAGCAGTGACCCTGCAACAGGGAGATACACCTTC. Protein: CASSDPATGRYTF.

The chain is built from TRBV24-1 and TRBJ1-6; a possible D gene is TRBD1 (6 bases). Germline V gives CDR1 KGHDR, CDR2 SFDVKD. The CDR3 runs to 13 residues. Trimming removed 4 bases from V and 12 bases from J, with 12 bases in between. The CDR3 sequence is CATSDAGVGPLHF. The DNA of the CDR3 is TGTGCCACCAGTGACGCAGGGGTAGGACCCCTCCACTTT.

The sample holds one count of this clone. The chain couples TRBV6-5 to TRBJ2-7; 10 bases are a match to TRBD2. This CDR3 region has 13 residues. The trim removed 6 bases at V and 5 bases at J, leaving 4 bases unmatched. Germline V gene lookup returns CDR1 MNHEY and CDR2 SVGAGI. This CDR3 is CASRGLAANEQYF. The CDR3 DNA follows: TGTGCCAGCAGAGGACTAGCGGCTAACGAGCAGTACTTC.

V and J are TRBV5-5 and TRBJ1-1; no firm D call. Trimming shortened V by 1 base and J by 0 bases, and 7 bases separated the two germline ends. This CDR3 has 14 residues. CDR1 and CDR2 from the germline V gene are SGHKS and YYEKEE (reference sequence). As DNA, the CDR3 is TGTGCCAGCAGCTTGCAGATCATGAACACTGAAGCTTTCTTT. It translates to CASSLQIMNTEAFF.

The chain links TRBV10-3 to TRBJ1-1, with D maybe TRBD1 (5 bases). The CDR3 runs 15 residues. V lost 4 bases and J 0 bases, leaving 12 bases between the germline ends. Germline-derived CDR1 and CDR2 are ENHRY and SYGVKD. CDR3 coding DNA: TGTGCCATCAGTGGTAAGCAGGGCATGAACACTGAAGCTTTCTTT. Amino acids: CAISGKQGMNTEAFF.

V is TRBV18 and J is TRBJ1-4; D uncertain. Germline CDR1 is KGHSH and CDR2 is LQKENI. The CDR3 runs to 13 residues. V was clipped by 1 base and J by 7 bases, with 7 bases between them. The CDR3 is CASSPRTVEKLFF. CDR3 bases: TGTGCCAGCTCACCACGAACTGTTGAAAAACTGTTTTTT.

This chain joins TRBV27 and TRBJ1-5; D call uncertain. Germline-derived CDR1 and CDR2 are MNHEY and SMNVEV (reference sequence). The CDR3 loop spans 13 amino acids. V was cut by 6 bases and J by 9 bases, with 15 bases left in between. The DNA for the CDR3 is TGTGCCAGCAGGGCGAGTGGAGAGAGGCCCCAGCATTTT. It yields the protein CASRASGERPQHF.

J is TRBJ1-5 and V is TRBV7-9; D remains unclear. CDR3 length: 14 amino acids. Trimming left V 4 bases short and J 0 bases short, with 7 bases between. Germline V gives CDR1 SEHNR, CDR2 FQNEAQ (reference sequence). This CDR3 reads CASSYTDSNQPQHF. CDR3 DNA: TGTGCCAGCAGCTACACAGATAGCAATCAGCCCCAGCATTTT.